The 11 T cell receptor beta chains reported below all come from one sample, sequenced in a study of metastatic and nonmetastatic thyroid tumors. TCRdb re-analyzed the PCR reads using MiXCR. The sample has 15,000 to 18,000 clones, roughly 25% seen once. Treatment of any kind had been given to no patient before thyroid surgery. The specimen sequenced was tumor tissue. The receptors derive from a female donor with papillary thyroid cancer or a benign thyroid nodule (not recorded which). Some clones in this sample may be carry-over from other donors' samples.

Notes on this clone: Compared with germline, one end of the junction differs, possibly owing to a read error. This rearrangement joins TRBV11-2 to TRBJ2-7; D is undetermined. CDR1 is SGHAT, CDR2 FQNNGV, per germline. The CDR3 contains 14 residues. This chain's CDR3 is CVSSFGSWGIEQYF. CDR3 nucleotides: TGTGTCAGCAGCTTCGGCTCCTGGGGTATCGAGCAGTACTTC. Full variable domain (missing parts from reference TRBV11-2 and TRBJ2-7): EAGVAQSPRYKIIEKRQSVAFWCNPISGHATLYWYQQILGQGPKLLIQFQNNGVVDDSQLPKDRFSAERLKGVDSTLKIQPAKLEDSAVYLCVSSFGSWGIEQYFGPGTRLTVT.

This clone was observed many times. The chain couples TRBV5-1 to TRBJ2-1, with 10 bases fitting TRBD2. Germline CDR1 SGHRS, CDR2 YFSETQ. With V trimmed by 6 bases and J by 2 bases, 11 bases remained unmatched. This CDR3 contains 17 residues. CDR3 in amino acids: CASTYIPLAGTYNEQFF. Here the CDR3 DNA reads TGCGCCAGCACCTATATCCCACTAGCGGGAACCTACAATGAGCAGTTCTTC.

The sample holds many counts of this clone. The V call is TRBV20-1, the J call TRBJ2-7; 11 nucleotides line up with TRBD2. The CDR3 length is 18 residues. Germline loops: CDR1 DFQATT, CDR2 SNEGSKA (reference sequence). Trimming removed 6 bases from V and 0 bases from J; junction bases left unmatched: 16. The CDR3 nucleotides are TGCAGTGCCCGACCGGGACTAGCGGAAGCCATAAGCTCCTACGAGCAGTACTTC. Translating it yields CSARPGLAEAISSYEQYF.

This clone appeared many times. CDR3 in DNA: TGCAGTGCTAGGCTAGGAGAGACCCAGTACTTC. Protein: CSARLGETQYF. The chain links TRBV20-1 to TRBJ2-5; D not certain. Trimming shortened V by 3 bases and J by 4 bases, and 6 bases separated the two germline ends. The CDR3 contains 11 residues. CDR1 DFQATT and CDR2 SNEGSKA come from the germline V gene (reference sequence).

Sample share makes this clone medium-sized. V and J are TRBV14 and TRBJ2-3; D is unresolved. Germline V lookup: CDR1 SGHDN, CDR2 FVKESK. The length of the CDR3 is 16 residues. Trimming stripped 1 base from V and 0 bases from J, with 11 bases between. The CDR3 DNA reads as TGTGCCAGCAGCCAAGGAATAGTCACTAGCACAGATACGCAGTATTTT. Protein sequence: CASSQGIVTSTDTQYF.

This clone is termed medium-sized. The gene calls are TRBV3-1 and TRBJ1-6; possibly TRBD1 for D (5 bases). Germline loops: CDR1 LGHDT, CDR2 YNNKEL (reference sequence). CDR3 length: 14 amino acids. Trimming cost V 4 bases and J 6 bases, with 10 bases left between them. CDR3 nucleotide sequence: TGTGCCAGCAGCCGGGACGGAATTAATTCACCCCTCCACTTT. Translated, it gives CASSRDGINSPLHF.

V is TRBV7-8 and J is TRBJ2-7; D might be TRBD2 (7 bases). CDR3 length equals 14 residues. Trimming took 2 bases from V and 6 from J, leaving 14 bases between them. CDR1 and CDR2 (germline): SGHVS, FQNEAQ. CDR3 nucleotides: TGTGCCAGCAGCTTACCCTCGGGGGGCAGCGAGCAGTACTTC. This gives the protein CASSLPSGGSEQYF.

In its sample, this clone was seen many times. The rearrangement links TRBV7-9 to TRBJ1-1; D gene ambiguous. V was clipped by 3 bases and J by 1 base, with 9 bases between them. This CDR3 is built from 14 residues. The germline CDR1 and CDR2 sequences are SEHNR and FQNEAQ (reference sequence). The CDR3 DNA reads TGTGCCAGCAGCTTCACCCCAACGAACACTGAAGCTTTCTTT. The encoded protein is CASSFTPTNTEAFF. The full variable domain, its missing parts supplied by reference TRBV7-9 and TRBJ1-1, is DTGVSQNPRHKITKRGQNVTFRCDPISEHNRLYWYRQTLGQGPEFLTYFQNEAQLEKSRLLSDRFSAERPKGSFSTLEIQRTEQGDSAMYLCASSFTPTNTEAFFGQGTRLTVV.

This clone was counted many times. This chain joins TRBV6-1 and TRBJ2-3; D gene ambiguous. CDR3 length: 13 amino acids. V was clipped by 7 bases and J by 2 bases, with 10 bases between them. The germline CDR1 and CDR2 sequences are MNHNS and SASEGT. In DNA form, the CDR3 reads TGTGCCAGCACGCGCGGATTCACAGATACGCAGTATTTT. This encodes CASTRGFTDTQYF.

Note on this clone: The junction departs from germline at one end; a sequencing error may be responsible. The V and J genes are TRBV30 and TRBJ1-6, with D tentatively TRBD1 (5 bases). Germline CDR1 is GTSNPN and CDR2 is SVGIG (reference sequence). This CDR3 is built from 15 residues. The CDR3 DNA sequence: TGTGCCCGGAGCCGAGGGGAACAACTTAATTCACCCCTCCACTTT. This encodes CARSRGEQLNSPLHF.

In its sample, this clone was seen many times. J is TRBJ2-1 and V is TRBV3-1; 10 bases fit TRBD2. In germline, CDR1 is LGHDT, CDR2 YNNKEL (reference sequence). CDR3 length equals 15 residues. The V and J ends lost 3 bases and 4 bases, in that order; junction bases with no gene match: 3. The CDR3: CASSHRTSGYNEQFF. The DNA of the CDR3 is TGTGCCAGCAGCCACAGGACTAGCGGTTACAATGAGCAGTTCTTC.